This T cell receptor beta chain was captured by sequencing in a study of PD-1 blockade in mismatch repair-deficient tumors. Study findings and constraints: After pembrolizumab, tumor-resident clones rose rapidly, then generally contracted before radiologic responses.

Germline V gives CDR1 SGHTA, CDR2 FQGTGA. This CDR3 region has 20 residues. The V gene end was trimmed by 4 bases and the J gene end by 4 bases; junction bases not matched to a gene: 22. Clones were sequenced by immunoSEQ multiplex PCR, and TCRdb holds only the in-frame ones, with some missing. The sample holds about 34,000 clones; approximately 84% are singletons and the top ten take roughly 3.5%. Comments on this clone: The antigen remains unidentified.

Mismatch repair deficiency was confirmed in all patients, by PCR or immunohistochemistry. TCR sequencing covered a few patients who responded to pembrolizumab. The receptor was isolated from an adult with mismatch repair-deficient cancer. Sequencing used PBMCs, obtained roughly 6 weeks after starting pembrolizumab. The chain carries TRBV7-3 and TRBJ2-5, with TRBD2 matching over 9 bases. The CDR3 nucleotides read TGTGCCAGCAGCTCCCAAGCGGCGGGAGGGCGTTATATTTCGAGAGAGACCCAGTACTTC. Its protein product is CASSSQAAGGRYISRETQYF. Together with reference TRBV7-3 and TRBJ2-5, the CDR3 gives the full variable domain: GAGVSQTPSNKVTEKGKYVELRCDPISGHTALYWYRQSLGQGPEFLIYFQGTGAADDSGLPNDRFFAVRPEGSVSTLKIQRTERGDSAVYLCASSSQAAGGRYISRETQYFGPGTRLLVL.